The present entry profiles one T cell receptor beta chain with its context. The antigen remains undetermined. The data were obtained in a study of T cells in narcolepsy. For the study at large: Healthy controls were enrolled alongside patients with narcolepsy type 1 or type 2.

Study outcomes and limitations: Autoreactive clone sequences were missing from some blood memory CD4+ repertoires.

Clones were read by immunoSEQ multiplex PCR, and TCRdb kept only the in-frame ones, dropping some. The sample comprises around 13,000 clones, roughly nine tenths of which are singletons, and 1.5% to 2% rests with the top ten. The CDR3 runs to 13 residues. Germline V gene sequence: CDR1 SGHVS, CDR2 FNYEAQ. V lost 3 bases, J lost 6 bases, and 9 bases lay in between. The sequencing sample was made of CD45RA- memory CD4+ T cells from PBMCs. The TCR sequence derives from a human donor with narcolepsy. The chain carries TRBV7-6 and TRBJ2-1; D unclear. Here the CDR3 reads CASSFSLANEQFF. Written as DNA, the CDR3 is TGTGCCAGCAGCTTTTCCTTAGCCAATGAGCAGTTCTTC.